Listed below are T cell receptor beta chains from one sample, sequenced in a study of cytomegalovirus exposure and HLA in healthy donors. Measured with immunoSEQ multiplex PCR; TCRdb has only the in-frame clones, and not every one. The sample records 50,000 or so clones, about 93% being singletons. Specimen: PBMCs. The receptor source for this set is a man younger than 35 in good health and CMV-seronegative. Each CDR3 is given with its conserved first and last residue. A D gene is named only where the DNA matches it firmly. A clone size is listed for some rows: how often the clone was seen (once, few, many), or a class if it is expanded.

TRBV7-8	-	TRBJ1-1	-	18	CASSLAKIFREWDTEAFF	TGTGCCAGCAGCTTAGCTAAGATCTTCAGGGAATGGGACACTGAAGCTTTCTTT
TRBV5-4	TRBD1	TRBJ2-7	-	14	CASSYRDRAYEQYF	TGTGCCAGCAGCTACCGGGACAGAGCCTACGAGCAGTACTTC
TRBV6-6	-	TRBJ1-1	-	14	CASSNRDMGTEAFF	TGTGCCAGCAGCAACCGCGACATGGGCACTGAAGCTTTCTTT
TRBV6-6	TRBD1	TRBJ2-1	-	15	CASSSGGSSYNEQFF	TGTGCCAGCAGTTCAGGGGGTTCCTCCTACAATGAGCAGTTCTTC
TRBV19	-	TRBJ2-7	-	12	CASSQNTYEQYF	TGTGCCAGCTCACAGAACACCTACGAGCAGTACTTC
TRBV28	-	TRBJ2-7	-	12	CASSLQGYEQYF	TGTGCCAGCAGTTTACAGGGGTACGAGCAGTACTTC
TRBV29-1	TRBD2	TRBJ2-3	-	13	CSVGGLVTDTQYF	TGCAGCGTTGGGGGACTAGTAACAGATACGCAGTATTTT
TRBV5-6	TRBD1	TRBJ2-1	-	15	CASSLPGQGLNEQFF	TGTGCCAGCAGCTTACCGGGACAGGGCCTCAATGAGCAGTTCTTC
TRBV5-1	-	TRBJ1-1	once	14	CASSSQGFATEAFF	TGCGCCAGCAGCTCACAGGGTTTTGCCACTGAAGCTTTCTTT
TRBV4-3	-	TRBJ2-7	once	13	CASSQDRGNEQYF	TGCGCCAGCAGCCAAGATCGGGGGAACGAGCAGTACTTC
TRBV15	-	TRBJ2-7	-	13	CATSKDIKYEQYF	TGTGCCACCAGCAAGGACATTAAATACGAGCAGTACTTC
TRBV6-5	TRBD1	TRBJ1-1	-	11	CASSRTGEAFF	TGTGCCAGCAGCCGGACAGGAGAAGCTTTCTTT
TRBV4-3	-	TRBJ2-3	-	15	CASSQDSSFADTQYF	TGCGCCAGCAGCCAAGATAGTAGTTTCGCAGATACGCAGTATTTT
TRBV5-6	-	TRBJ1-3	-	15	CASSPGPFSGNTIYF	TGTGCCAGCAGCCCTGGGCCCTTCTCTGGAAACACCATATATTTT
TRBV28	-	TRBJ2-1	-	13	CASRSEPYNEQFF	TGTGCCAGCAGGTCCGAGCCCTACAATGAGCAGTTCTTC
TRBV11-2	-	TRBJ2-2	-	16	CASSLDIGVNTGELFF	TGTGCCAGCAGCTTAGATATAGGGGTGAACACCGGGGAGCTGTTTTTT
TRBV7-9	-	TRBJ1-4	-	14	CASGRADSNEKLFF	TGTGCCAGCGGCCGCGCGGACAGTAATGAAAAACTGTTTTTT
TRBV4-1	-	TRBJ2-7	-	14	CASSQEGSGFEQYF	TGCGCCAGCAGCCAAGAGGGTTCGGGGTTCGAGCAGTACTTC
TRBV30	-	TRBJ2-1	-	14	CAWSKLSTYNEQFF	TGTGCCTGGAGTAAACTATCGACGTACAATGAGCAGTTCTTC
TRBV4-1	TRBD2	TRBJ2-5	-	17	CASSRLGLAGTEETQYF	TGCGCCAGCAGCCGACTTGGACTAGCGGGGACCGAAGAGACCCAGTACTTC
TRBV6-5	TRBD2	TRBJ2-7	-	16	CASSYSGLAEHYEQYF	TGTGCCAGCAGTTACTCGGGGCTAGCGGAACACTACGAGCAGTACTTC
TRBV28	-	TRBJ2-3	-	15	CASTAVEGSTDTQYF	TGTGCCAGCACCGCGGTGGAGGGGAGCACAGATACGCAGTATTTT
TRBV15	-	TRBJ2-1	-	14	CATRLAGPYNEQFF	TGTGCCACCAGGTTGGCGGGACCCTACAATGAGCAGTTCTTC
TRBV27	TRBD1	TRBJ2-6	-	18	CASSFRGTAYSGANVLTF	TGTGCCAGCAGTTTTCGAGGGACAGCTTACTCTGGGGCCAACGTCCTGACTTTC
TRBV11-3	-	TRBJ2-5	-	13	CASSLNSQETQYF	TGTGCCAGCAGCTTAAACAGTCAAGAGACCCAGTACTTC
TRBV6-1	-	TRBJ1-5	-	15	CASSGDIWKAQPQHF	TGTGCCAGCAGTGGCGACATCTGGAAGGCTCAGCCCCAGCATTTT
TRBV27	-	TRBJ2-7	once	14	CASSLSPGSYEQYF	TGCGCCAGCAGTTTATCCCCAGGTAGCTACGAGCAGTACTTC
TRBV5-1	TRBD2	TRBJ2-1	-	17	CASSFSLLAGRNNEQFF	TGCGCCAGCAGCTTCTCTTTACTAGCGGGCCGTAACAATGAGCAGTTCTTC
TRBV6-5	-	TRBJ1-2	-	14	CASSSPHPGDGYTF	TGTGCCAGCAGTTCCCCGCACCCTGGAGATGGCTACACCTTC
TRBV6-5	-	TRBJ2-3	-	14	CASSYSSSTDTQYF	TGTGCCAGCAGTTACTCGTCTAGCACAGATACGCAGTATTTT
TRBV7-2	-	TRBJ2-5	-	12	CASSLRQETQYF	TGTGCCAGCAGCTTACGTCAAGAGACCCAGTACTTC
TRBV2	-	TRBJ1-1	-	14	CASSDPRQVIAAFF	TGTGCCAGCAGTGACCCCCGACAGGTTATCGCGGCTTTCTTT
TRBV4-2	TRBD2	TRBJ2-1	-	16	CASSQQLASVYNEQFF	TGTGCCAGCAGCCAGCAACTAGCGTCTGTCTACAATGAGCAGTTCTTC
TRBV5-4	TRBD2	TRBJ2-2	-	15	CASEAGGPPSGELFF	TGTGCCAGTGAAGCGGGAGGGCCCCCATCCGGGGAGCTGTTTTTT